This TCR beta chain came from a study of regulatory T cells in long-lasting Graves disease. Study-level points and caveats: Segments TRBV28, TRBJ1-2 and TRBJ2-5 showed preferential usage in persistent disease. Persistent Graves' patients had lower TCR diversity than newly diagnosed ones.

The time point denotes: newly diagnosed GD, antithyroid drugs for less than 3 months. Making the TCR library involved RNA that had been extracted from PBMCs. The germline V and J ends were trimmed by 6 bases and 4 bases, with 22 bases remaining between them. The CDR3 runs to 16 residues. Germline CDR1 reads DFQATT; CDR2 reads SNEGSKA (reference sequence). Building the TCR beta libraries relied on iRepertoire HTBI primers, and CDR3 regions underwent Arm-PCR. TCRdb reanalysed the multiplex PCR reads using MiXCR and keeps one entry per CDR3 protein. The data hold hundreds of thousands of distinct CDR3 sequences, with 13% observed a single time. This clonotype came up many times. Its target is not known. This sample was shared with a second study, whose subject was T cells in Graves' hyperthyroidism and ophthalmopathy. Per that study: Ophthalmopathy and stable hyperthyroidism were separated by a 13 V-J model.

The clonotype originates from a man aged 25 to 40 with Graves disease. The chain employs TRBV20-1 and TRBJ2-1; D is perhaps TRBD2 (6 bases). The material was peripheral blood mononuclear cells (PBMCs), obtained at new diagnosis, from a patient treated with antithyroid drugs. CDR3 amino acids: CSAPSYRDSGYNEQFF. The CDR3 bases are TGCAGTGCCCCATCCTACCGGGACTCCGGATACAATGAGCAGTTCTTC.